The text below deals with one T cell receptor beta chain. The data were taken from a study of blood T cell repertoires in COVID-19. Overall study context: Donors in the United States, Italy and Spain gave samples during acute or convalescent COVID-19. The cDNA or gDNA used as material had been derived from T cells, B-cell-depleted T cells, or PBMCs.

Original analysis: Counts of nucleated cells, estimated from reference gene primer amplification, were obtained. Profiling relied on immunoSEQ multiplex PCR, and the TCRdb table lists in-frame clones only, not all of them. For V, J and clone size, that table is used; D and trimming come from the DNA. In the table there are about 170,000 clones, 82% of which are singletons. Seattle patients were enrolled while actively infected and followed longitudinally. Trimming removed 0 bases from V and 12 bases from J, with 16 bases in between. The germline gives CDR1 SGHRS, CDR2 YFSETQ. This CDR3 region has 13 residues.

Specimen: peripheral blood. The chain recombines TRBV5-1 with TRBJ2-7; D uncertain. This receptor was taken from a woman in her thirties or forties with COVID-19, enrolled during active disease. CDR3 DNA sequence: TGCGCCAGCAGCTTGGATGATGAGGCATGGCGGTACTTC. Its protein is CASSLDDEAWRYF.